Below, 29 T cell receptor beta chains from the same sample are listed, as sequenced in a study of regulatory T cells in long-lasting Graves disease. Time point specified: persistent/refractory GD, antithyroid drugs over 5 years with positive TRAb. With RNA extracted from PBMCs as input, the TCR library was made. Building of the TCR beta libraries involved iRepertoire HTBI primers and Arm-PCR of CDR3 regions. TCRdb analysed the multiplex PCR reads with MiXCR anew, one entry per CDR3 protein. The sample shows roughly 500,000 distinct CDR3 sequences, roughly 20% of them seen only once. Specimen: peripheral blood mononuclear cells (PBMCs), collected when the disease was refractory, from a patient treated with antithyroid drugs. The receptor source for this set is a female donor with Graves disease.

This clonotype occurred many times. The rearrangement joins TRBV20-1 to TRBJ2-5; D may be TRBD1 (6 bases). The CDR3 runs to 13 residues. Germline loops: CDR1 DFQATT, CDR2 SNEGSKA (reference sequence). Trimming left V 5 bases short and J 2 bases short, with 12 bases between. CDR3 coding DNA: TGCAGTGCTGTGGACAGAAATCAAGAGACCCAGTACTTC. Its protein product is CSAVDRNQETQYF.

This clonotype has ten or more counts. The rearrangement joins TRBV30 to TRBJ2-2; TRBD1 might be the D (5 bases). Per the germline V gene, CDR1 is GTSNPN and CDR2 is SVGIG (reference sequence). The V end was cut by 4 bases, the J end by 1 base, with 16 bases between. The CDR3 loop spans 16 amino acids. The CDR3 loop is CAWTALLGQNTGELFF. The CDR3 DNA reads TGTGCCTGGACCGCCCTTCTAGGACAGAACACCGGGGAGCTGTTTTTT.

This clonotype was detected many times. The chain uses TRBV6-2 or TRBV6-3 and TRBJ2-5; the match to TRBD2 covers 8 bases. CDR1 MNHEY and CDR2 SVGEGT come from the germline V gene. The CDR3 covers 17 residues. The V segment lost 6 bases and the J segment 1 base; nucleotides outside the gene matches: 13. The CDR3 DNA reads TGTGCCAGCAGCAACGGGCGGGAGGCTAGGGTCCAAGAGACCCAGTACTTC. Residues: CASSNGREARVQETQYF.

CDR3 amino acids: CASSAKGGLQEYF. The CDR3 DNA is TGTGCCAGCAGCGCTAAAGGGGGACTTCAGGAGTACTTC. The genes are TRBV7-2 and TRBJ2-7; either TRBD1 or TRBD2 may fit D (6 bases each). Trimming left V 5 bases short and J 11 bases short, with 19 bases between. Germline V gene sequence: CDR1 SGHTA, CDR2 FQGNSA. This CDR3 contains 13 residues.

The chain recombines TRBV7-9 with TRBJ2-7, with a tentative D call TRBD2 (6 bases). The CDR3 spans 14 residues. Germline CDR1 reads SEHNR; CDR2 reads FQNEAQ (reference sequence). The ends were cut back, 0 bases at V and 3 bases at J, with 9 bases in the middle. The CDR3 reads CASSLADGSYEQYF. The CDR3 region has the DNA TGTGCCAGCAGCTTAGCGGACGGGAGCTACGAGCAGTACTTC.

This clonotype was seen ten or more times. The CDR3 is CASSLIAGTVNEKLFF. The CDR3 nucleotides are TGTGCCAGCAGTTTAATCGCCGGGACTGTAAATGAAAAACTGTTTTTT. The genes are TRBV28 and TRBJ1-4; D might be TRBD1 (5 bases). V was shortened by 2 bases and J by 5 bases, with 15 bases between the two germline ends. The germline CDR1 and CDR2 sequences are MDHEN and SYDVKM. This CDR3 is 16 amino acids long.

This clonotype was observed a few times. Being one base from a much bigger clone, this may be a read error. This rearrangement joins TRBV3-1 to TRBJ1-4; D unresolved. CDR3 length: 13 amino acids. Per the germline V gene, CDR1 is LGHDT and CDR2 is YNNKEL (reference sequence). The CDR3 loop is CAGSQVGNEKLFF. DNA for the CDR3: TGTGCCGGCAGCCAGGTGGGGAACGAAAAACTGTTTTTT.

On this clonotype itself: A far larger clone is a single base away, which makes a read error likely. V is TRBV12-3 or TRBV12-4 and J is TRBJ2-5, with D maybe TRBD1 (5 bases). The V end lost 7 bases, the J end lost 4 bases, and 19 bases lay between the germline ends. CDR3 size: 15 residues. In nucleotides, the CDR3 is TGTGCCAGCACCCCGCCCCAGGGAAAAGGAGAGACCCAGTACTTC. Translated: CASTPPQGKGETQYF.

The rearrangement links TRBV7-2 to TRBJ2-1, with 13 bases matching TRBD2. After removal of 6 bases from V and 8 bases from J, the junction contained 10 bases not matched to a gene. Germline CDR1 SGHTA, CDR2 FQGNSA. This CDR3 comprises 16 residues. The CDR3 is CASSSRTSGSGDEQFF. DNA for the CDR3: TGTGCCAGCAGTTCCCGGACTAGCGGGAGTGGAGATGAGCAGTTCTTC.

This clonotype was counted a few times. The chain couples TRBV29-1 to TRBJ2-7, with D perhaps being TRBD1 or TRBD2 (5 bases each). Germline V lookup: CDR1 SQVTM, CDR2 ANQGSEA. CDR3 size: 11 residues. Trimming cost V 1 base and J 9 bases, with 10 bases left between them. The CDR3 coding sequence is TGCAGCGTTGAAGTTCCAGGGAGGCAGTACTTC. It translates to CSVEVPGRQYF.

This clonotype has just a few counts. A much larger clone lies one base from this, so it may be a read error. V usage is TRBV28 and J usage is TRBJ1-5, with a possible D match to TRBD1 (5 bases). V was cut by 6 bases and J by 9 bases, with 21 bases left in between. Germline CDR1 and CDR2: MDHEN and SYDVKM. The CDR3 has 15 amino acids. The CDR3 nucleotides are TGTGCCAGCAGCTTAGATGGAATAGGGGATCGGCCCCAGCATTTT. Its protein is CASSLDGIGDRPQHF. Based on the CDR3 plus reference TRBV28 and TRBJ1-5, the full variable domain is DVKVTQSSRYLVKRTGEKVFLECVQDMDHENMFWYRQDPGLGLRLIYFSYDVKMKEKGDIPEGYSVSREKKERFSLILESASTNQTSMYLCASSLDGIGDRPQHFGDGTRLSIL.

This clonotype was recorded many times. The gene calls are TRBV5-6 and TRBJ2-7, with D possibly TRBD1 on 5 matching bases. Germline assignment: CDR1 SGHDT and CDR2 YYEEEE. CDR3 length: 13 residues. V was cut by 3 bases and J by 5 bases, with 12 bases left in between. The CDR3, as DNA: TGTGCCAGCAGCTCATTCACAGGTGACGAGCAGTACTTC. Amino acid sequence: CASSSFTGDEQYF.

The V and J genes are TRBV5-1 and TRBJ2-7; TRBD2 is a possible D gene (5 bases). V was shortened by 3 bases and J by 10 bases, with 11 bases between the two germline ends. Germline V CDR1 and CDR2: SGHRS, YFSETQ. The length of the CDR3 is 11 residues. CDR3 in DNA: TGCGCCAGCAGCTACCTGGAGGCTCAGTACTTC. Protein sequence: CASSYLEAQYF.

This clonotype has a count of ten or more. This chain joins TRBV20-1 and TRBJ1-6; unclear D gene. In germline, CDR1 is DFQATT, CDR2 SNEGSKA (reference sequence). This CDR3 region has 12 residues. V dropped 7 bases and J dropped 7 bases, with 11 bases sitting between them. CDR3 coding DNA: TGCAGTGGTCCCCCGACCAATTCACCCCTCCACTTT. This translates into CSGPPTNSPLHF.

This clonotype was counted many times. The chain combines TRBV28 with TRBJ1-1; no definite D call. Trimming shortened V by 3 bases and J by 5 bases, and 7 bases separated the two germline ends. This CDR3 region has 12 residues. CDR1 is MDHEN and CDR2 is SYDVKM in the germline V gene. In DNA, the CDR3 is TGTGCCAGCAGTTTTTCGGGTACTGAAGCTTTCTTT. This encodes CASSFSGTEAFF.

This clonotype was counted many times. V usage is TRBV12-3 or TRBV12-4 and J usage is TRBJ1-5, with D maybe TRBD1 (6 bases). V was clipped by 6 bases and J by 4 bases, with 13 bases between them. This CDR3 spans 14 amino acids. For the CDR3, the DNA is TGTGCCAGCAGAAATCAGGGGCCAAATCAGCCCCAGCATTTT. Translating it yields CASRNQGPNQPQHF.

This clonotype was observed at least ten times. The J gene is TRBJ1-1, the V gene TRBV20-1; D ambiguous. V gave up 4 bases and J gave up 4 bases, with 10 bases separating them. This CDR3 is built from 12 residues. Germline assignment: CDR1 DFQATT and CDR2 SNEGSKA (reference sequence). The CDR3 here is CSATGLGTEAFF. In DNA, the CDR3 is TGCAGTGCTACCGGTCTTGGCACTGAAGCTTTCTTT.

In its sample, this clonotype was seen a few times. J is TRBJ2-6 and V is TRBV5-1, with 7 nucleotides matching TRBD1. The V gene end was trimmed by 4 bases and the J gene end by 4 bases; junction bases not matched to a gene: 11. The germline V gene has CDR1 SGHRS and CDR2 YFSETQ. CDR3 size: 17 residues. The CDR3 nucleotides are TGCGCCAGCAGCCGCGAGGGACAGACTTCCGGGGCCAACGTCCTGACTTTC. Residues: CASSREGQTSGANVLTF.

This chain uses TRBV24-1 with TRBJ2-2; a possible D gene is TRBD2 (5 bases). The germline CDR1 and CDR2 sequences are KGHDR and SFDVKD. V gave up 5 bases and J gave up 7 bases, with 7 bases separating them. The CDR3 consists of 12 residues. The CDR3: CATSAGVGELFF. As DNA, the CDR3 is TGTGCCACCAGTGCCGGGGTCGGGGAGCTGTTTTTT.

The V and J genes are TRBV19 and TRBJ1-5; D possibly corresponds to TRBD1 (6 bases). Trimming pared 7 bases from V and 5 bases from J, leaving 18 bases between. In germline, CDR1 is LNHDA, CDR2 SQIVND (reference sequence). CDR3 size: 15 residues. DNA for the CDR3: TGTGCCAGTACTCCGGCCGTGACAGGAGATCAGCCCCAGCATTTT. Amino acid sequence: CASTPAVTGDQPQHF.

In this sample, this clonotype turned up many times. The V call is TRBV6-5, the J call TRBJ2-2; either TRBD1 or TRBD2 may supply D (6 bases each). There are 17 residues in the CDR3. The germline V and J ends were trimmed by 4 bases and 0 bases, with 15 bases remaining between them. The germline V gene encodes CDR1 MNHEY and CDR2 SVGAGI. The CDR3 DNA follows: TGTGCCAGCAGTTGGGTTGCTGGGGGGCCGAACACCGGGGAGCTGTTTTTT. Protein sequence: CASSWVAGGPNTGELFF.

This clonotype was found many times. The chain combines TRBV7-2 with TRBJ2-5, with 7 bases matching TRBD1. The V and J ends lost 5 bases and 2 bases, in that order; junction bases with no gene match: 5. The CDR3 is 14 residues long. CDR1 SGHTA and CDR2 FQGNSA come from the germline V gene. The CDR3 reads CASSTGTAQETQYF. CDR3 DNA: TGTGCCAGCAGCACTGGGACAGCTCAAGAGACCCAGTACTTC. Drawing the rest from reference TRBV7-2 and TRBJ2-5, the complete variable domain is GAGVSQSPSNKVTEKGKDVELRCDPISGHTALYWYRQSLGQGLEFLIYFQGNSAPDKSGLPSDRFSAERTGGSVSTLTIQRTQQEDSAVYLCASSTGTAQETQYFGPGTRLLVL.

In this sample, this clonotype turned up many times. The chain carries TRBV12-3 or TRBV12-4 and TRBJ1-4; 7 bases fit TRBD1. This CDR3 spans 17 amino acids. V was pared by 0 bases and J by 5 bases, with 9 bases of the junction left unmatched. CDR3 DNA: TGTGCCAGCAGTTTAGCCCAAACCGGGACAGAAAATGAAAAACTGTTTTTT. This translates into CASSLAQTGTENEKLFF.

The gene calls are TRBV7-3 and TRBJ2-1; 8 nucleotides align to TRBD1. Trimming took 5 bases from V and 7 from J; bases not matched to a gene: 16. The germline CDR1 and CDR2 sequences are SGHTA and FQGTGA. The CDR3 has 17 residues. The CDR3 nucleotides read TGTGCCAGCAGCCGGTCAGGCAGGGGGCTAGATCCTAATGAGCAGTTCTTC. This translates into CASSRSGRGLDPNEQFF.

This clonotype came up many times. This chain uses TRBV19 with TRBJ2-5, with D tentatively TRBD1 (6 bases). This CDR3 has 17 amino acids. Per the germline V gene, CDR1 is LNHDA and CDR2 is SQIVND (reference sequence). Deletions cut 3 bases from V and 2 bases from J, with 19 bases between. In nucleotides, the CDR3 is TGTGCCAGTAGTATTATCCCTCGGGACAACTCTCAAGAGACCCAGTACTTC. It is translated as CASSIIPRDNSQETQYF.

Only a few counts were recorded for this clonotype. This chain uses TRBV5-1 with TRBJ1-4; D is possibly TRBD1 (5 bases). In germline, CDR1 is SGHRS, CDR2 YFSETQ. The CDR3 loop spans 16 amino acids. V was pared by 4 bases and J by 7 bases, with 20 bases between. CDR3 DNA: TGCGCCAGCAGCGAGGGGAAGGGGTATGATACTGAAAAACTGTTTTTT. This gives the protein CASSEGKGYDTEKLFF.

The table lists this clonotype with a few counts. The gene calls are TRBV9 and TRBJ2-2, with unresolved D. Germline V gene sequence: CDR1 SGDLS, CDR2 YYNGEE. CDR3 length equals 11 residues. The V end was cut by 2 bases, the J end by 7 bases, with 3 bases between. CDR3 region: CASSVNGELFF. The CDR3 region has the DNA TGTGCCAGCAGCGTTAACGGGGAGCTGTTTTTT. Full variable domain (missing parts from reference TRBV9 and TRBJ2-2): DSGVTQTPKHLITATGQRVTLRCSPRSGDLSVYWYQQSLDQGLQFLIQYYNGEERAKGNILERFSAQQFPDLHSELNLSSLELGDSALYFCASSVNGELFFGEGSRLTVL.

This chain connects TRBV5-1 to TRBJ1-3; D is uncertain. CDR1 and CDR2 from the germline V gene are SGHRS and YFSETQ. Trimming stripped 0 bases from V and 0 bases from J, with 10 bases between. This CDR3 is built from 16 residues. The CDR3 protein is CASSLVDRNSGNTIYF. In DNA, the CDR3 is TGCGCCAGCAGCTTGGTCGACCGGAACTCTGGAAACACCATATATTTT.

This clonotype showed up many times. An end of the junction differs from the germline gene, which may be a read error. V gene TRBV5-1 combines with J gene TRBJ2-7; perhaps D is TRBD1 or TRBD2 (6 bases each). The V gene's germline CDR1 is SGHRS and CDR2 YFSETQ. The CDR3 totals 12 residues. As DNA, the CDR3 is TGTGCCAGCAGCTTGGGGGGCGATGAGCAGTACTTC. Protein product: CASSLGGDEQYF.